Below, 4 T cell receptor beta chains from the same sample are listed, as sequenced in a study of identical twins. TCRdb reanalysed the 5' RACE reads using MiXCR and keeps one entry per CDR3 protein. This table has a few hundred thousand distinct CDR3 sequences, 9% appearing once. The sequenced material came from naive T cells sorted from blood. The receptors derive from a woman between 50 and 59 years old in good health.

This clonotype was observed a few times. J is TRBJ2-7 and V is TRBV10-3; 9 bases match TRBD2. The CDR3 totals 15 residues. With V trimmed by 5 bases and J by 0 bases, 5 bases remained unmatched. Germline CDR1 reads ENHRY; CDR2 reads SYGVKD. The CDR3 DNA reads TGTGCCATCAGTTACATTAGCGGGAGCTCCTACGAGCAGTACTTC. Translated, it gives CAISYISGSSYEQYF.

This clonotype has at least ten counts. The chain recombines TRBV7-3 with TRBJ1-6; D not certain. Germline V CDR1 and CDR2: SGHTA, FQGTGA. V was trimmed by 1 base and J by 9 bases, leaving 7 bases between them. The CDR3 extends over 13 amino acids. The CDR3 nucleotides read TGTGCCAGCAGCTTAAATTGGGGTTCACCCCTCCACTTT. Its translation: CASSLNWGSPLHF.

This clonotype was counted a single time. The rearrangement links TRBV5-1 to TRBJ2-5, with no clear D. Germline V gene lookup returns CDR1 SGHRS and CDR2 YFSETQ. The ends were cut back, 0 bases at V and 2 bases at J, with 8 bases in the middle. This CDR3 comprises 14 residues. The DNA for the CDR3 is TGCGCCAGCAGCTTGGTTGCAACTCAAGAGACCCAGTACTTC. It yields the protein CASSLVATQETQYF.

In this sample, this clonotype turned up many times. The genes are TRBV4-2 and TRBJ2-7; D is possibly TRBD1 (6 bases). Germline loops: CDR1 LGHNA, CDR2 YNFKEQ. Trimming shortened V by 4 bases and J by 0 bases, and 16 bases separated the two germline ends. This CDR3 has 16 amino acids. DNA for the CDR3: TGTGCCAGCAGCCCATCACAGGGAAAACTCTCCTACGAGCAGTACTTC. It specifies CASSPSQGKLSYEQYF.